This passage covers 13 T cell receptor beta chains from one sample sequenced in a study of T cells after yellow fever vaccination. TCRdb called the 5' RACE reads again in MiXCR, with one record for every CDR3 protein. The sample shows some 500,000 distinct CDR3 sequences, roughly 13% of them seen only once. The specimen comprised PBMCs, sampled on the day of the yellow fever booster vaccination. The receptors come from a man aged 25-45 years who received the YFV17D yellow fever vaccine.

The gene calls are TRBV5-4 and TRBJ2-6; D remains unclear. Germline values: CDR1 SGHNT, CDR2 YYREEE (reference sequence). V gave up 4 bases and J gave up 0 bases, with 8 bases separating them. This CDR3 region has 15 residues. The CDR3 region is CASSHSSSGANVLTF. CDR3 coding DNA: TGTGCCAGCAGCCACAGTAGCTCTGGGGCCAACGTCCTGACTTTC.

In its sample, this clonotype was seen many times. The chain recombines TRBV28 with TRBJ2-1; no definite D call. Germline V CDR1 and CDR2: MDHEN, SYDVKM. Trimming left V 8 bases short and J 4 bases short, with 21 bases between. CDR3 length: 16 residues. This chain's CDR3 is CASYPARAEAYNEQFF. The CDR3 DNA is TGTGCCAGCTATCCGGCCCGGGCAGAGGCGTACAATGAGCAGTTCTTC.

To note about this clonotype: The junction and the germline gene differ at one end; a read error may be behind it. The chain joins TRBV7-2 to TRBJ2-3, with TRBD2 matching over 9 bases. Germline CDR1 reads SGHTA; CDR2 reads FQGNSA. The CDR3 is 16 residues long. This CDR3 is CASSLVVTSGSDTQYF. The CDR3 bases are TGTGCCAGCAGTTTAGTAGTAACTAGCGGGTCAGATACGCAGTATTTT.

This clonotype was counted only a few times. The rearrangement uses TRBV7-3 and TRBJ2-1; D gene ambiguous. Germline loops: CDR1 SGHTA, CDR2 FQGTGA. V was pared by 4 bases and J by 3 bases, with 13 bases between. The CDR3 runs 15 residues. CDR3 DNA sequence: TGTGCCAGCAGCTCCGGACCTCTAGACTACAATGAGCAGTTCTTC. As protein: CASSSGPLDYNEQFF.

The CDR3 nucleotides read TGTGCCATCAGTAACGGGCAGCTAGAGACCCAGTACTTC. Residues: CAISNGQLETQYF. The chain employs TRBV10-3 and TRBJ2-5; D is unclear. The germline V gene has CDR1 ENHRY and CDR2 SYGVKD. The V end lost 5 bases, the J end lost 4 bases, and 11 bases lay between the germline ends. CDR3 length: 13 residues.

CDR3 sequence: CASSYSSRQGRTYEQYF. In DNA, the CDR3 is TGTGCCAGCAGTTACTCTTCGAGACAGGGGCGGACCTACGAGCAGTACTTC. This rearrangement joins TRBV6-5 to TRBJ2-7, with 8 bases fitting TRBD1. The CDR3 has 17 amino acids. The germline gives CDR1 MNHEY, CDR2 SVGAGI. V lost 0 bases and J lost 2; bases outside the gene matches: 9.

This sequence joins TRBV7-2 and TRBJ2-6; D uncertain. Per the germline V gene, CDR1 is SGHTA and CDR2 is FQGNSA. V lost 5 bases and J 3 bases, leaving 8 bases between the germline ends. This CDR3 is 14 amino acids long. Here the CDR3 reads CASSGMNGANVLTF. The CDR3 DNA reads TGTGCCAGCAGCGGAATGAATGGGGCCAACGTCCTGACTTTC.

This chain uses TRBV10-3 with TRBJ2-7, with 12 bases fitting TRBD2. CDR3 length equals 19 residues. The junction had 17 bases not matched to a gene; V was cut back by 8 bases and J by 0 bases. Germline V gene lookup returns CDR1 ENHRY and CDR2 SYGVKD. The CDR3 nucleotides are TGTGCCATCTCACCTCATCTAGCGGGAGGGCCACAAAGCTCCTACGAGCAGTACTTC. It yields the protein CAISPHLAGGPQSSYEQYF.

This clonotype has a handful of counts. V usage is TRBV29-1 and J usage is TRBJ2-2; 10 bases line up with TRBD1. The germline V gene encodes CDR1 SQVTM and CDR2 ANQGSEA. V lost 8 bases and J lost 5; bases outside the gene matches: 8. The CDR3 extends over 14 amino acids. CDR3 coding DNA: TGCAGCACGCCGGGACAGGGGATGACCGGGGAGCTGTTTTTT. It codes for CSTPGQGMTGELFF.

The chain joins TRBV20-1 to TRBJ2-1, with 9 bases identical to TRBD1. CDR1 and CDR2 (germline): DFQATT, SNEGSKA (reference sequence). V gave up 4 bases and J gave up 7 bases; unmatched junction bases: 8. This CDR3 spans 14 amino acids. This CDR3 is CSATTGGQRNEQFF. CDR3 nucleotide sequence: TGCAGTGCTACTACAGGGGGCCAGAGGAATGAGCAGTTCTTC.

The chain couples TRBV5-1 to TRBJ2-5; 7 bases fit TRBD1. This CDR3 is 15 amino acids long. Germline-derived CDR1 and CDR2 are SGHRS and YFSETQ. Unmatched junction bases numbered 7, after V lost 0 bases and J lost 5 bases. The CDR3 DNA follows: TGCGCCAGCAGCTTGGCCGACAGGGTATGGGAGACCCAGTACTTC. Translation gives CASSLADRVWETQYF.

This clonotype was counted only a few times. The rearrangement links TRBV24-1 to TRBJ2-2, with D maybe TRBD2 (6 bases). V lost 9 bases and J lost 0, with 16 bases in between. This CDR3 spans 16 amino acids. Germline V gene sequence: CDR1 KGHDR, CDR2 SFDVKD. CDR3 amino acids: CATLNSGTSNTGELFF. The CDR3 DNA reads TGTGCCACCCTGAATTCCGGGACTTCGAACACCGGGGAGCTGTTTTTT.

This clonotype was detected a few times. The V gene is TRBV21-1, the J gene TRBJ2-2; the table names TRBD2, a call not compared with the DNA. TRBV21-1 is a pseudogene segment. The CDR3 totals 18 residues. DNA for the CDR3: TGTGCCAGCAGCAAAGGGGCGGCGGGAGGTGGGAACACCGGGGAGCTGTTTTTT. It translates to CASSKGAAGGGNTGELFF.